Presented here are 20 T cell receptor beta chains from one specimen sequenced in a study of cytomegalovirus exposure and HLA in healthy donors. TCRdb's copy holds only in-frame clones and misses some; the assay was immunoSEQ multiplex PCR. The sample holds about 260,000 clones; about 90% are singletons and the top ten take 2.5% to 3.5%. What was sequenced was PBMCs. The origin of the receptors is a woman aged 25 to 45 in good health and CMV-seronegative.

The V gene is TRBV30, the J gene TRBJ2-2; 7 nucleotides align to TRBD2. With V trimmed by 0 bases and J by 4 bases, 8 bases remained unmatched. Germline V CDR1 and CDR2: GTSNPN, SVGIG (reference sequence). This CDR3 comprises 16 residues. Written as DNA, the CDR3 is TGTGCCTGGAGTGTAGGTGCGGGAGTGCTCACCGGGGAGCTGTTTTTT. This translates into CAWSVGAGVLTGELFF. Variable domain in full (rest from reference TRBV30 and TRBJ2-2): SQTIHQWPATLVQPVGSPLSLECTVEGTSNPNLYWYRQAAGRGLQLLFYSVGIGQISSEVPQNLSASRPQDRQFILSSKKLLLSDSGFYLCAWSVGAGVLTGELFFGEGSRLTVL.

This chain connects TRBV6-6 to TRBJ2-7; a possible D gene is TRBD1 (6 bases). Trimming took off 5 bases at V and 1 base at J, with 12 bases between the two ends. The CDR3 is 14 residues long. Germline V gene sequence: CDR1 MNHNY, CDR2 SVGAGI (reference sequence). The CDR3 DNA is TGTGCCAGCAGTCAGGACAGTGATTCCTACGAGCAGTACTTC. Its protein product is CASSQDSDSYEQYF.

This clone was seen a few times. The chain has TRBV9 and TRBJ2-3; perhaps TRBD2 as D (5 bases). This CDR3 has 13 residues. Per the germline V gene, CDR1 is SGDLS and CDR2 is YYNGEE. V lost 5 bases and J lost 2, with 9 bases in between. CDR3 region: CASSEEDTDTQYF. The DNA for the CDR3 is TGTGCCAGCAGTGAGGAGGACACAGATACGCAGTATTTT.

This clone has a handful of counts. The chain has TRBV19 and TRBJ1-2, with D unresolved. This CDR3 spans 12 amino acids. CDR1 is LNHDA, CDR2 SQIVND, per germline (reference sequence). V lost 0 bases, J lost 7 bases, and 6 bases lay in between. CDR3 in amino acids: CASSIDGPGYTF. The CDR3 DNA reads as TGTGCCAGTAGTATAGACGGTCCTGGCTACACCTTC.

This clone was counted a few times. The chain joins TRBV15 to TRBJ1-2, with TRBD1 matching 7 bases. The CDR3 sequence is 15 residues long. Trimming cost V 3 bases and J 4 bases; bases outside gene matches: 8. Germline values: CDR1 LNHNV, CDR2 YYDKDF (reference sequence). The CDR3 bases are TGTGCCACCAGCAGGTCACAGGGGTTAGGCTATGGCTACACCTTC. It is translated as CATSRSQGLGYGYTF.

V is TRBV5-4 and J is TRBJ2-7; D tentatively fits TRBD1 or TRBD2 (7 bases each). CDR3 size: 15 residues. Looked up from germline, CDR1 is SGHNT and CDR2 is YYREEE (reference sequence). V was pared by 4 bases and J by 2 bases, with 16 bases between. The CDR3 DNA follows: TGTGCCAGCAGCCCTGGGGCAGGGGGGGCCTACGAGCAGTACTTC. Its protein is CASSPGAGGAYEQYF.

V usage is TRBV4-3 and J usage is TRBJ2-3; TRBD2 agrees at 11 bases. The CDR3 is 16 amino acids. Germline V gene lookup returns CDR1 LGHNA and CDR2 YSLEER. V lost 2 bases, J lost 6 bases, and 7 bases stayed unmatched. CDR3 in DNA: TGCGCCAGCAGCCAAACCCTAGCGGGAGGTTCCGATACGCAGTATTTT. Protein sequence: CASSQTLAGGSDTQYF.

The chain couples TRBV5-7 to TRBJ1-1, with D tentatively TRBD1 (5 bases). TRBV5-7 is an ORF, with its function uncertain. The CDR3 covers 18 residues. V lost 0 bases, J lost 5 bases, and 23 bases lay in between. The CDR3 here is CASSLAERGRVRKTEAFF. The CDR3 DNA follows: TGTGCCAGCAGCTTGGCGGAGAGGGGCAGGGTTCGAAAAACTGAAGCTTTCTTT.

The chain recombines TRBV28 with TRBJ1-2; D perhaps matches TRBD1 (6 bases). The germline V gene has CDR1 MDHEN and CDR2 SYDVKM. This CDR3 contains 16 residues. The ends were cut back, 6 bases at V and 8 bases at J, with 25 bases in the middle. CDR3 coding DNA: TGTGCCAGCAGCTACCCCACAGGGAACGGACTTGGGGGCTACACCTTC. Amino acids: CASSYPTGNGLGGYTF.

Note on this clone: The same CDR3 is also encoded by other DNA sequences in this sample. The DNA for the CDR3 is TGCAGTGCCCTTGGGGAGACCCAGTACTTC. This sequence encodes CSALGETQYF. This chain connects TRBV20-1 to TRBJ2-5; D gene unclear. Per germline, CDR1 DFQATT and CDR2 SNEGSKA (reference sequence). CDR3 size: 10 residues. V lost 6 bases, J lost 5 bases, and 7 bases lay in between.

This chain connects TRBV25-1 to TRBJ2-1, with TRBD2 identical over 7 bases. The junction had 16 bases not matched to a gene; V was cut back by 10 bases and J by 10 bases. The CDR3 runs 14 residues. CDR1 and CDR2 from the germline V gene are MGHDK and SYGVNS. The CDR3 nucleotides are TGTGCCATCCAAAAGATGGGCGGGAGTGAGGAGCAGTTCTTC. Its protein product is CAIQKMGGSEEQFF.

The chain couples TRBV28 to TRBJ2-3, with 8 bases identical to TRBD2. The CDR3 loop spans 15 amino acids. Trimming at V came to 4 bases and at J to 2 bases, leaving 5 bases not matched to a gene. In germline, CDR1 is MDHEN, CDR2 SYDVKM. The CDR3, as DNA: TGTGCCAGCAGTTCACCCGGGGGGGTCACAGATACGCAGTATTTT. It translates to CASSSPGGVTDTQYF.

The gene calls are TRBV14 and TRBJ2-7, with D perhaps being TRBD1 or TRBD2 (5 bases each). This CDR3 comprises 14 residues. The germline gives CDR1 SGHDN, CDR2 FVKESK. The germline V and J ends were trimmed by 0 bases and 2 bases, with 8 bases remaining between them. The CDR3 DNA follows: TGTGCCAGCAGCCAAGAGCTGGGACCCTACGAGCAGTACTTC. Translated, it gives CASSQELGPYEQYF.

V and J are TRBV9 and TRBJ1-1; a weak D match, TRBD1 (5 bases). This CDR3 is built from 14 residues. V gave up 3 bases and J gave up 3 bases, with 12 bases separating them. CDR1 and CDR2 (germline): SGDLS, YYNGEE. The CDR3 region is CASSGGLTDTEAFF. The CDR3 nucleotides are TGTGCCAGCAGCGGGGGACTCACCGACACTGAAGCTTTCTTT. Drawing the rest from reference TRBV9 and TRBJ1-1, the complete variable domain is DSGVTQTPKHLITATGQRVTLRCSPRSGDLSVYWYQQSLDQGLQFLIQYYNGEERAKGNILERFSAQQFPDLHSELNLSSLELGDSALYFCASSGGLTDTEAFFGQGTRLTVV.

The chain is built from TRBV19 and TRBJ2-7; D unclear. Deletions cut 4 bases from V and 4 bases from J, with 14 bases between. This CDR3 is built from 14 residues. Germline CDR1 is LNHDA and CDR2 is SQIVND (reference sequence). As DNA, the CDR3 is TGTGCCAGTAGTACCCAATTAAAGGGTTACGAGCAGTACTTC. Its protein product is CASSTQLKGYEQYF.

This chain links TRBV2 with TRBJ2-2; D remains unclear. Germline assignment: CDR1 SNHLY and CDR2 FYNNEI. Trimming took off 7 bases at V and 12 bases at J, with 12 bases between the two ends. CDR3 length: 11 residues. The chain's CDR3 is CASIHTEKLFF. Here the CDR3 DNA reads TGTGCCAGCATCCACACGGAGAAGCTGTTTTTT.

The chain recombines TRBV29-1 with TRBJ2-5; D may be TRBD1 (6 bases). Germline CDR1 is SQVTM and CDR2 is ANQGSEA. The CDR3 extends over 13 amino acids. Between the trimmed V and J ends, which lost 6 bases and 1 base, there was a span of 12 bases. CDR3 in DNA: TGCAGCGTGGATGTGACAGGCCAAGAGACCCAGTACTTC. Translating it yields CSVDVTGQETQYF.

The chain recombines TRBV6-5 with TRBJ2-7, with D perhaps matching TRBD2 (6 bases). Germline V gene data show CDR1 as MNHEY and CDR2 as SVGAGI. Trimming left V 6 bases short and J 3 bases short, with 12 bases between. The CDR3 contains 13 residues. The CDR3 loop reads CASRRLGLYEQYF. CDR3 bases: TGTGCCAGCAGGAGACTAGGACTCTACGAGCAGTACTTC.

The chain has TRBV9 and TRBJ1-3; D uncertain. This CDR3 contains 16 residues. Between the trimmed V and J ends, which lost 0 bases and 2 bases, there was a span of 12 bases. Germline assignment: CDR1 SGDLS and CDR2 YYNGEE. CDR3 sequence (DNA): TGTGCCAGCAGCGTAGATCCCCGGGCACCTGGAAACACCATATATTTT. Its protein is CASSVDPRAPGNTIYF.

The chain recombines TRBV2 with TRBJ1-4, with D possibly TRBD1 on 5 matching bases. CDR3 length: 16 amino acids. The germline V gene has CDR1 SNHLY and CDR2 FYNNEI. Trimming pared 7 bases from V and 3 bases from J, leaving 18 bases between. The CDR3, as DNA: TGTGCCAGCATCCGACAGCTCTGGGGCTCTAATGAAAAACTGTTTTTT. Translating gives CASIRQLWGSNEKLFF. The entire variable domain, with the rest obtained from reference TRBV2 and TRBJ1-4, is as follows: EPEVTQTPSHQVTQMGQEVILRCVPISNHLYFYWYRQILGQKVEFLVSFYNNEISEKSEIFDDQFSVERPDGSNFTLKIRSTKLEDSAMYFCASIRQLWGSNEKLFFGSGTQLSVL.